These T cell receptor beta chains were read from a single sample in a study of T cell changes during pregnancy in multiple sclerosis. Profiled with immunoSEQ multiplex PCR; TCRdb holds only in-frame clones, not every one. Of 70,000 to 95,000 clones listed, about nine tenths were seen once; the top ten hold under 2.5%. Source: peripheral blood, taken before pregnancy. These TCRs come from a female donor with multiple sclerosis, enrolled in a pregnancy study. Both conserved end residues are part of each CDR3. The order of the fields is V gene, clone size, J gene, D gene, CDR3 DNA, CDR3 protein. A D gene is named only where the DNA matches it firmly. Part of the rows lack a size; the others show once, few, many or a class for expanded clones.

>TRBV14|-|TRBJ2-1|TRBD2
TGTGCCAGCAGCCGACTAGCGGGTAGCTCCTACAATGAGCAGTTCTTC
CASSRLAGSSYNEQFF
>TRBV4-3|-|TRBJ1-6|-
TGCGCCAGCAGCCAAGAGGCAGGTTATTGGAATTCACCCCTCCACTTT
CASSQEAGYWNSPLHF
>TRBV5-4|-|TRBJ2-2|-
TGTGCCAGCAGCTTGGTGGACATCGCCACCGGGGAGCTGTTTTTT
CASSLVDIATGELFF
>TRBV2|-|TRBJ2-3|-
TGTGCCAGCAGTGAATTGGGGGGGCCCACAGATACGCAGTATTTT
CASSELGGPTDTQYF
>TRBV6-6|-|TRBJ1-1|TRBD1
TGTGCCACCTTGGGACAGATGAACACTGAAGCTTTCTTT
CATLGQMNTEAFF
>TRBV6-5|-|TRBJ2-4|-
TGTGCCAGCAGCCCTGGACAGCTAAAAAACATTCAGTACTTC
CASSPGQLKNIQYF
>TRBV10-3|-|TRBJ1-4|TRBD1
TGTGCCATCAGGACAGGGCCTAATGAAAAACTGTTTTTT
CAIRTGPNEKLFF
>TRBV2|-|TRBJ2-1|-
TGTGCCAGCACGGTACAGCTCAATGAGCAGTTCTTC
CASTVQLNEQFF
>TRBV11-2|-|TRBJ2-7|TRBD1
TGTGCCAGCATTCCGCAGGGGGTCGGCTCCTACGAGCAGTACTTC
CASIPQGVGSYEQYF
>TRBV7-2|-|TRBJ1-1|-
TGTGCCAGCAGCTTAGCTGCACAGAACACTGAAGCTTTCTTT
CASSLAAQNTEAFF
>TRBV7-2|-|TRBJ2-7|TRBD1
TGTGCGTCGAGACAGGGTCCTCCCGACGAGCAGTACTTC
CASRQGPPDEQYF
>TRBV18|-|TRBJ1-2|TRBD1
TGTGCCAGCTCGGAATCAGGGGGATTTGGCTACACCTTC
CASSESGGFGYTF
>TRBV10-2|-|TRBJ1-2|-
TGCGCCAGCAGCCCCGAAGTGGGCAGGGGTAACTATGGCTACACCTTC
CASSPEVGRGNYGYTF
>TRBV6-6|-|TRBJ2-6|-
TGTGCCAGCAGTCTCCTCTATCATTCTGGGGCCAACGTCCTGACTTTC
CASSLLYHSGANVLTF
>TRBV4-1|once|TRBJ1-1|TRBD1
TGCGCCAGCAGCCAAGTCCCTCTGGACAGGTCGACTTTCTTT
CASSQVPLDRSTFF
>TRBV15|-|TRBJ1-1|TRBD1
TGTGCCACCAGCAGAGATTTCGGACAGGGAGAAGCTTTCTTT
CATSRDFGQGEAFF
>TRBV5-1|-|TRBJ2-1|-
TGCGCCAGCAGCAGGACAGCCCTGGGGCTCAATGAGCAGTTCTTC
CASSRTALGLNEQFF
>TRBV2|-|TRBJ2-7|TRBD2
TGTGCCAGCAGTTCACTAGCGGGGGGCCCCGACGAGCAGTACTTC
CASSSLAGGPDEQYF
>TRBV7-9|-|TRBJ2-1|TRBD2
TGTGCCAGCAGCAGGGGTAGCGGGGGGGCAAATGAGCAGTTCTTC
CASSRGSGGANEQFF
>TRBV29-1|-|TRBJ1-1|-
TGCAGCGGAAGATTCAGGGAGGGCACTGAAGCTTTCTTT
CSGRFREGTEAFF
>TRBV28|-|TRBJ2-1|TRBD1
TGTGCCAGCAGTGGGAACGACAGGGGAGGCAATGAGCAGTTCTTC
CASSGNDRGGNEQFF
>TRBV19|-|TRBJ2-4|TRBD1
TGTGCCAGTATCGGACAGGCGTTAGCCAAAAACATTCAGTACTTC
CASIGQALAKNIQYF
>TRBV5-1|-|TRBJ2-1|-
TGCGCCAGCAGCGGGGGGGCTGATTTTGTCAATGAGCAGTTCTTC
CASSGGADFVNEQFF
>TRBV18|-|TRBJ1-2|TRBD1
TGTGCCAGCTCACCCACAACCGGGACAGAGGGCCTCGCTAACTATGGCTACACCTTC
CASSPTTGTEGLANYGYTF
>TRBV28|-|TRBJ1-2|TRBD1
TGTGCCAGCAGTTCGCAGGGGGACTATGGCTACACCTTC
CASSSQGDYGYTF
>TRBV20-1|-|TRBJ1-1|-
TGCAGTGCTGGTAGGGGGTCGGGAGCTTTCTTT
CSAGRGSGAFF
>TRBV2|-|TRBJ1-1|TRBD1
TGTGCCAGCAGTGAATTCGGACAGGGGGCCACTGAAGCTTTCTTT
CASSEFGQGATEAFF
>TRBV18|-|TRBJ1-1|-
TGTGCCAGCTCTCTCACAGGGATAAGCACTGAAGCTTTCTTT
CASSLTGISTEAFF
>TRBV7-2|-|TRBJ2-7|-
TGTGCCAGCAGCTTCAGTGGTGATTCCTACGAGCAGTACTTC
CASSFSGDSYEQYF
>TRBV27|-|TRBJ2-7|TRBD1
TGTGCCAGCAGTTTGGGATATGGGGGACAGGGTTGGTACGAGCAGTACTTC
CASSLGYGGQGWYEQYF
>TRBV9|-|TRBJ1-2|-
TGTGCCAGCAGCGTAGGCACAGGAAACTATGGCTACACCTTC
CASSVGTGNYGYTF
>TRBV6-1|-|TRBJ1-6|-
TGTGCCAGCGCTCAGGGTCTTGGTTCACCCCTCCACTTT
CASAQGLGSPLHF